The 19 T cell receptor beta chains below all came from one sample that was sequenced in a study of blood T cells in healthy people across ages. Primers used in a second PCR of about 6 to 11 cycles were a sample-barcoded 5' primer and a J-beta primer mix. Each CDR3 protein is one row after TCRdb ran MiXCR on the 5' RACE reads. The table includes 1.2 million to 1.5 million distinct CDR3 sequences, approximately 40% detected once. Sequencing was carried out using blood. The source of these receptors is a woman in her late teens or twenties in good health.

In its sample, this clonotype was seen a few times. J is TRBJ1-2 and V is TRBV10-3, with D unclear. Germline CDR1 reads ENHRY; CDR2 reads SYGVKD. V lost 2 bases to trimming and J lost 6 bases, with 10 bases between them. This CDR3 spans 13 amino acids. CDR3 residues: CAISELVYDGYTF. The CDR3 coding sequence is TGTGCCATCAGTGAGCTGGTTTACGATGGCTACACCTTC.

A note on this clonotype: A junction boundary mismatches the germline segment, possibly from a read error. The rearrangement links TRBV4-1 to TRBJ2-7; D perhaps matches TRBD1 (6 bases). With the DNA end fitting TRBJ2-5 better, the J assignment may be wrong. The CDR3 consists of 17 residues. Germline values: CDR1 MGHRA, CDR2 YSYEKL. DNA of the CDR3: TGCGCCAGCGGCCAAGATCCATTGGAAACAGGGCCAGAGACCCAGTACTTC. Its protein product is CASGQDPLETGPETQYF.

A few counts support this clonotype. This chain links TRBV28 with TRBJ2-7; D gene unclear. Germline loops: CDR1 MDHEN, CDR2 SYDVKM. This CDR3 contains 14 residues. V dropped 4 bases and J dropped 2 bases, with 12 bases sitting between them. CDR3 coding DNA: TGTGCCAGCAGTTCCCCCAGCTTGGCCTACGAGCAGTACTTC. It specifies CASSSPSLAYEQYF.

This rearrangement joins TRBV29-1 to TRBJ2-2, with unresolved D. V lost 4 bases to trimming and J lost 9 bases, with 9 bases between them. The CDR3 sequence is 11 residues long. Germline loops: CDR1 SQVTM, CDR2 ANQGSEA. CDR3 sequence reads: CSVANTRELFF. DNA for the CDR3: TGCAGCGTTGCTAATACTCGGGAGCTGTTTTTT.

This clonotype was counted only a few times. The genes are TRBV6-5 and TRBJ2-5, with TRBD2 matching 10 bases. Trimming at V came to 10 bases and at J to 11 bases, leaving 13 bases not matched to a gene. CDR1 MNHEY and CDR2 SVGAGI come from the germline V gene. The length of the CDR3 is 13 residues. The CDR3 region is CATLGLADNEQYF. The CDR3 DNA reads as TGTGCCACCCTCGGACTAGCGGACAATGAGCAGTACTTC.

This rearrangement joins TRBV6-5 to TRBJ1-1, with D hard to call. CDR1 is MNHEY and CDR2 is SVGAGI in the germline V gene. This CDR3 contains 15 residues. V was shortened by 8 bases and J by 2 bases, with 18 bases between the two germline ends. The chain's CDR3 is CASVRRATQNTEAFF. The CDR3 DNA follows: TGTGCCAGCGTCCGGAGGGCGACCCAAAACACTGAAGCTTTCTTT.

The chain employs TRBV5-6 and TRBJ1-2, with D tentatively TRBD1 (5 bases). Trimming stripped 5 bases from V and 4 bases from J, with 12 bases between. The CDR3 is made up of 13 amino acids. The germline V gene has CDR1 SGHDT and CDR2 YYEEEE. The CDR3 loop is CASRGRTPYGYTF. CDR3 DNA sequence: TGTGCCAGCAGGGGAAGGACACCCTATGGCTACACCTTC.

This clonotype was observed many times. The chain joins TRBV4-1 to TRBJ2-5; D could derive from TRBD1 or TRBD2 (5 bases each). The ends were cut back, 1 base at V and 3 bases at J, with 12 bases in the middle. Germline V gene lookup returns CDR1 MGHRA and CDR2 YSYEKL. The CDR3 spans 15 residues. The chain's CDR3 is CASSQVGLAKETQYF. For the CDR3, the DNA is TGCGCCAGCAGCCAAGTGGGGCTAGCCAAAGAGACCCAGTACTTC.

This clonotype has a handful of counts. V gene TRBV12-3 or TRBV12-4 combines with J gene TRBJ1-2; TRBD1 agrees at 7 bases. This CDR3 region has 13 residues. V lost 6 bases to trimming and J lost 8 bases; unmatched junction nucleotides: 9. CDR3 nucleotides: TGTGCCAGCAGCTCCGGGACAGCTGGGGGCTACACCTTC. Residues: CASSSGTAGGYTF.

This clonotype has a count of ten or more. The chain couples TRBV6-1 to TRBJ1-2; D not certain. The CDR3 has 12 amino acids. V was trimmed by 7 bases and J by 3 bases, leaving 9 bases between them. Germline V gene data show CDR1 as MNHNS and CDR2 as SASEGT. The CDR3 DNA reads as TGTGCCAGCAATCGCGGAGACTATGGCTACACCTTC. Residues: CASNRGDYGYTF.

The chain joins TRBV5-1 to TRBJ1-2; D may be TRBD1 (6 bases). The CDR3 runs 14 residues. The germline V gene has CDR1 SGHRS and CDR2 YFSETQ. Trimming left V 3 bases short and J 7 bases short, with 16 bases between. The CDR3 loop reads CASSWDTTQGGYTF. In DNA, the CDR3 is TGCGCCAGCAGCTGGGACACCACTCAGGGTGGCTACACCTTC.

This clonotype was found a few times. The chain joins TRBV9 to TRBJ1-2; 8 positions match TRBD1. Germline V gene sequence: CDR1 SGDLS, CDR2 YYNGEE. The V segment lost 4 bases and the J segment 2 bases; nucleotides outside the gene matches: 13. The CDR3 has 17 amino acids. CDR3 sequence: CASSSHPSGQGNYGYTF. CDR3 nucleotides: TGTGCCAGCAGCTCCCATCCGTCCGGACAGGGAAACTATGGCTACACCTTC.

The V call is TRBV5-1, the J call TRBJ2-5, with 7 bases fitting TRBD1. The DNA end is more similar to TRBJ2-7, so the J call may be wrong. Per the germline V gene, CDR1 is SGHRS and CDR2 is YFSETQ. This CDR3 contains 14 residues. CDR3 amino acids: CASSLDTGDGEQYF. The DNA of the CDR3 is TGCGCCAGCAGCTTGGATACAGGGGATGGCGAGCAGTACTTC.

The V gene is TRBV6-6, the J gene TRBJ2-3; no firm D call. CDR1 and CDR2 (germline): MNHNY, SVGAGI (reference sequence). Deletions cut 2 bases from V and 7 bases from J, with 7 bases between. This CDR3 has 12 residues. The CDR3 reads CASSYQDHTQYF. CDR3 DNA sequence: TGTGCCAGCAGTTACCAGGACCATACGCAGTATTTT.

V usage is TRBV20-1 and J usage is TRBJ2-1; 8 bases match TRBD1. The CDR3 contains 12 residues. The germline CDR1 and CDR2 sequences are DFQATT and SNEGSKA (reference sequence). V lost 6 bases to trimming and J lost 12 bases; unmatched junction nucleotides: 10. The CDR3 sequence: CSAPAPGTGQFF. The CDR3 nucleotides read TGCAGTGCCCCCGCACCCGGGACAGGGCAGTTCTTC.

This clonotype showed up just a few times. This chain links TRBV18 with TRBJ1-1; D is unresolved. This CDR3 has 14 residues. CDR1 is KGHSH, CDR2 LQKENI, per germline. Trimming left V 0 bases short and J 0 bases short, with 5 bases between. The CDR3 here is CASSPPAVNTEAFF. The CDR3 DNA reads TGTGCCAGCTCACCACCGGCAGTGAACACTGAAGCTTTCTTT.

V gene TRBV28 combines with J gene TRBJ1-5; D perhaps matches TRBD1 (5 bases). Trimming removed 7 bases from V and 6 bases from J, with 16 bases in between. The CDR3 is made up of 14 amino acids. Germline V gene lookup returns CDR1 MDHEN and CDR2 SYDVKM. The CDR3 is CASTIGGGGQPQHF. The CDR3 DNA reads TGTGCCAGCACCATTGGCGGGGGAGGTCAGCCCCAGCATTTT.

This chain links TRBV7-2 with TRBJ1-3; TRBD1 matches at 7 bases. V lost 4 bases to trimming and J lost 4 bases; unmatched junction nucleotides: 7. The CDR3 runs to 15 residues. The germline CDR1 and CDR2 sequences are SGHTA and FQGNSA. CDR3 DNA sequence: TGTGCCAGCAGCTCCACCGGGACAGTGGGAAACACCATATATTTT. Translated, it gives CASSSTGTVGNTIYF.

The table lists this clonotype with a count of one. The chain joins TRBV6-1 to TRBJ1-6; D uncertain. The CDR3 contains 15 residues. Germline lookup yields CDR1 MNHNS and CDR2 SASEGT. V shed 0 bases and J shed 4 bases, with 7 bases lying between them. DNA of the CDR3: TGTGCCAGCAGTGAAGCTAGGCGGTATAATTCACCCCTCCACTTT. Translating gives CASSEARRYNSPLHF.